The TCR beta chain under discussion was sequenced for a study of blood T cell repertoires in COVID-19. Study-level background: The study drew acute and convalescent COVID-19 samples from the United States, Italy and Spain.

Original processing notes: By means of reference gene primer amplification, nucleated cell counts were estimated. Clones were sequenced by immunoSEQ multiplex PCR, and TCRdb holds only the in-frame ones, with some missing. That table gives V, J and clone size, and the DNA gave D and trimming. Of roughly 230,000 clones listed, about 88% are singletons. The origin of this receptor is a man aged 35-49 years with acute or convalescent COVID-19. Sequencing was carried out using peripheral blood.

CDR3 region: CASRNQRTGANVLTF. The CDR3 bases are TGTGCCAGCAGAAACCAGCGGACTGGGGCCAACGTCCTGACTTTC. The rearrangement joins TRBV6-5 to TRBJ2-6; D might be TRBD2 (5 bases). This CDR3 contains 15 residues. The ends were cut back, 6 bases at V and 2 bases at J, with 11 bases in the middle. Germline-derived CDR1 and CDR2 are MNHEY and SVGAGI.